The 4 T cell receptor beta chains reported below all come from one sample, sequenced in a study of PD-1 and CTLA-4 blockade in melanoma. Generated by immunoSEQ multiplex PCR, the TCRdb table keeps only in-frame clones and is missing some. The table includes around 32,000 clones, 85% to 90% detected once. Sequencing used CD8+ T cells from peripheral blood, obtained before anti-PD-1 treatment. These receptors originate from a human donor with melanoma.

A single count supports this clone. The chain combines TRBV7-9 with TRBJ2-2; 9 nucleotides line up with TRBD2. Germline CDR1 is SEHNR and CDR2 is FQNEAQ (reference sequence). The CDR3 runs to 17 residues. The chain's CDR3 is CVSRPSGTKLNTGELFF. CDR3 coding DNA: TGTGTTAGCCGCCCTAGCGGGACTAAACTGAACACCGGGGAGCTGTTTTTT.

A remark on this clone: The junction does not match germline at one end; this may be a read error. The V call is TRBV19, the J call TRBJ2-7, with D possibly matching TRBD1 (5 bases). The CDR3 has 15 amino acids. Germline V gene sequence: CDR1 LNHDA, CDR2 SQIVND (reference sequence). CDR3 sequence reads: CASSLDRLYPYEQYF. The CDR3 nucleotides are TGTGCCAGTAGTTTAGACAGACTCTATCCCTACGAGCAGTACTTC.

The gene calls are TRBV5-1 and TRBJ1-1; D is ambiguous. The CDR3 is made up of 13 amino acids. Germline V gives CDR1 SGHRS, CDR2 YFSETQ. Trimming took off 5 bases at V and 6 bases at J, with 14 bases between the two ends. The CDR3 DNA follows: TGCGCCAGCAGTCCCACAGAGGGCTCTGAAGCTTTCTTT. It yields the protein CASSPTEGSEAFF.

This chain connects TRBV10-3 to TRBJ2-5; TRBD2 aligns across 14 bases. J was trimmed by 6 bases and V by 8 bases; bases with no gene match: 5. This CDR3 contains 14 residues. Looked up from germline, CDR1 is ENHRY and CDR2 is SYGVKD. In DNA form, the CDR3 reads TGTGCCATCGGGGGACTAGCGGGGGTACAGACCCAGTACTTC. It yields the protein CAIGGLAGVQTQYF.